This TCR beta chain was found in a study of shared clonotypes between healthy human individuals. Using immunoSEQ multiplex PCR, the repertoire was profiled, and TCRdb retains in-frame clones only, with some absent. This sample yields approximately 980,000 clones, of which approximately 80% are seen a single time; around 1.5% belongs to the top ten. The CDR3 loop spans 15 amino acids. The V gene lost 2 bases and the J gene lost 0 bases, with 5 bases spanning the gap. CDR1 is MDHEN, CDR2 SYDVKM, per germline. From CD4+ cells came CD45RA+ naive and CD45RA-negative memory subsets. The TCR originated in a young man in good health. The chain is built from TRBV28 and TRBJ2-6; no reliable D call. Sequenced input: memory CD4+ T cells sorted from blood. As to subset: CD45RA-negative fraction. In nucleotides, the CDR3 is TGTGCCAGCAGTTTACAAATCTCTGGGGCCAACGTCCTGACTTTC. This translates into CASSLQISGANVLTF.